A selection of T cell receptor beta chains follows, all from one sample in a study of T-cell memory formation after mild COVID-19. TCRdb re-called the 5' RACE reads through MiXCR, storing one row per CDR3 protein. The table includes 250,000 to 350,000 distinct CDR3 sequences, about 13% detected once. Sequenced input: PBMCs or a T cell subset sorted from them (not recorded which). Every receptor here comes from a man aged 18-30 years who had mild COVID-19 (a few samples of this study predate the infection). Cell type and time point are not known. Both conserved end residues are part of each CDR3. A D gene is named only where the DNA matches it firmly. A row's size may be missing; if present it is once, few, many or a size class.

D	size	V	J	CDR3	DNA
TRBD1	many	TRBV5-1	TRBJ2-4	CASSQLTGAGDIQYF	TGCGCCAGCAGCCAGCTTACAGGGGCTGGGGACATTCAGTACTTC
TRBD2	few	TRBV5-1	TRBJ2-1	CASSPRLAVDEQFF	TGCGCCAGCAGCCCGAGACTAGCGGTCGATGAGCAGTTCTTC
NA	many	TRBV7-3	TRBJ2-7	CASSLYARPYEQYF	TGTGCCAGCAGCTTGTACGCTAGGCCCTACGAGCAGTACTTC
NA	NA	TRBV29-1	TRBJ1-1	CSVKVAEAFF	TGCAGCGTTAAGGTAGCTGAAGCTTTCTTT
TRBD1	NA	TRBV5-1	TRBJ1-6	CASSLETGTNSPLHF	TGCGCCAGCAGCTTGGAGACAGGGACTAATTCACCCCTCCACTTT
TRBD1	NA	TRBV7-2	TRBJ2-1	CASSLRGQGRDEQFF	TGTGCCAGCAGCCTAAGAGGACAGGGGCGGGATGAGCAGTTCTTC
NA	few	TRBV5-5	TRBJ1-1	CARKTHYSTEAFF	TGTGCCAGGAAGACTCATTACAGCACTGAAGCTTTCTTT
TRBD1	NA	TRBV6-6	TRBJ2-7	CASSNRGYEQYF	TGTGCCAGCAGCAACAGGGGCTACGAGCAGTACTTC
TRBD1	few	TRBV5-1	TRBJ1-2	CASSQDRGSVGYTF	TGCGCCAGCAGCCAAGACAGGGGATCGGTGGGCTACACCTTC
NA	many	TRBV3-1	TRBJ2-3	CASSQDRGFPDTQYF	TGTGCCAGCAGCCAAGATCGTGGTTTCCCAGATACGCAGTATTTT
NA	many	TRBV4-3	TRBJ1-2	CASSLRWGAYGYTF	TGCGCCAGCAGCCTAAGATGGGGCGCGTATGGCTACACCTTC
TRBD2	few	TRBV6-1	TRBJ2-7	CASSPGGGPAYEQYF	TGTGCCAGCAGCCCTGGGGGAGGGCCCGCCTACGAGCAGTACTTC
NA	few	TRBV9	TRBJ1-5	CASSVSGANQPQHF	TGTGCCAGCAGCGTCTCGGGGGCCAATCAGCCCCAGCATTTT
NA	few	TRBV15	TRBJ2-6	CATSGRSGANVLTF	TGTGCCACCAGCGGCCGGTCTGGGGCCAACGTCCTGACTTTC
NA	NA	TRBV9	TRBJ1-5	CASSDCWLRGHQPQHF	TGTGCCAGCAGCGACTGTTGGTTAAGGGGTCATCAGCCCCAGCATTTT
NA	few	TRBV4-3	TRBJ2-5	CASGERDIGTQYF	TGCGCCAGCGGTGAACGGGACATTGGGACCCAGTACTTC
TRBD2	many	TRBV29-1	TRBJ2-5	CSVGTSGETQYF	TGCAGCGTTGGGACTAGTGGAGAGACCCAGTACTTC
NA	few	TRBV9	TRBJ1-2	CASSVVGQGTNYGYTF	TGTGCCAGCAGCGTAGTGGGCCAAGGGACGAACTATGGCTACACCTTC
NA	few	TRBV7-8	TRBJ1-2	CASSLGGSKYDYTF	TGTGCCAGCAGCTTAGGAGGGTCCAAATATGACTACACCTTC
TRBD2	NA	TRBV10-3	TRBJ2-1	CAISEGLAGGWGNEQFF	TGTGCCATCAGTGAGGGGCTAGCGGGAGGATGGGGCAATGAGCAGTTCTTC
NA	few	TRBV4-3	TRBJ2-7	CASSQDGSHSIYEQYF	TGCGCCAGCAGCCAAGATGGATCGCATAGTATCTACGAGCAGTACTTC
NA	few	TRBV28	TRBJ2-3	CASGWDGSTDTQYF	TGTGCCAGCGGTTGGGACGGAAGCACAGATACGCAGTATTTT
TRBD2	NA	TRBV7-2	TRBJ2-4	CASSTTSGGVAKNIQYF	TGTGCCAGCAGCACGACTAGCGGGGGGGTAGCCAAAAACATTCAGTACTTC
NA	few	TRBV6-5	TRBJ2-5	CASSYSSGETQYF	TGTGCCAGCAGTTACTCGTCCGGGGAGACCCAGTACTTC
TRBD2	NA	TRBV9	TRBJ2-7	CASSLERGATYEQYF	TGTGCCAGCAGCTTAGAGCGGGGAGCCACCTACGAGCAGTACTTC
NA	NA	TRBV11-2	TRBJ2-4	CASSLGPNIQYF	TGTGCCAGCAGCTTAGGGCCAAACATTCAGTACTTC
NA	few	TRBV5-1	TRBJ2-5	CASSDRSSRETQYF	TGCGCCAGCAGTGACCGGTCCTCCCGGGAGACCCAGTACTTC
NA	NA	TRBV19	TRBJ2-7	CASRDNYEQYF	TGTGCCAGTAGGGACAACTACGAGCAGTACTTC
NA	few	TRBV5-1	TRBJ1-6	CASTRAYNSPLHF	TGCGCCAGCACCAGGGCCTATAATTCACCCCTCCACTTT
NA	few	TRBV3-1	TRBJ1-1	CASSKQGGGGEAFF	TGTGCCAGCAGCAAGCAGGGAGGGGGGGGTGAAGCTTTCTTT
TRBD2	few	TRBV4-3	TRBJ2-7	CASSQDSGGAREQYF	TGCGCCAGCAGCCAAGACAGCGGGGGGGCCCGTGAGCAGTACTTC
TRBD1	many	TRBV4-3	TRBJ1-1	CASSQRQGSTEAFF	TGCGCCAGCAGCCAGCGACAGGGGAGCACTGAAGCTTTCTTT
NA	NA	TRBV28	TRBJ2-5	CASSSPGTQETQYF	TGTGCCAGCAGCTCCCCGGGAACCCAAGAGACCCAGTACTTC
TRBD1	few	TRBV6-1	TRBJ1-4	CASGTGGEKLFF	TGTGCCAGCGGGACAGGGGGTGAAAAACTGTTTTTT
TRBD2	NA	TRBV5-1	TRBJ2-5	CASSLGLGGSEGETQYF	TGCGCCAGCAGCCTGGGACTAGGGGGGTCGGAAGGAGAGACCCAGTACTTC
NA	few	TRBV5-1	TRBJ2-3	CASSLEQAADTQYF	TGCGCCAGCAGCTTGGAGCAGGCAGCAGATACGCAGTATTTT
TRBD1	few	TRBV28	TRBJ1-1	CASGQGLTEAFF	TGTGCCAGCGGACAGGGGCTGACGGAAGCTTTCTTT
NA	NA	TRBV15	TRBJ2-3	CATSRDLSVVTDTQYF	TGTGCCACCAGCAGAGATCTGAGCGTCGTCACAGATACGCAGTATTTT
NA	NA	TRBV12-3/TRBV12-4	TRBJ2-7	CASSTTGGDYEQYF	TGTGCCAGCAGTACGACAGGTGGGGACTACGAGCAGTACTTC
TRBD2	many	TRBV20-1	TRBJ2-4	CSAPSGAHIQYF	TGCAGTGCCCCTAGCGGGGCCCACATTCAGTACTTC
NA	NA	TRBV7-3	TRBJ2-3	CASSLNGGPSTDTQYF	TGTGCCAGCAGCTTAAACGGGGGCCCTAGCACAGATACGCAGTATTTT
TRBD2	NA	TRBV6-2/TRBV6-3	TRBJ2-5	CASSQPAGGLQETQYF	TGTGCCAGCAGCCAACCGGCGGGGGGTCTTCAAGAGACCCAGTACTTC
NA	NA	TRBV5-4	TRBJ1-2	CASSSIEANYGYTF	TGTGCCAGCAGCTCGATCGAGGCTAACTATGGCTACACCTTC
NA	NA	TRBV4-1	TRBJ1-6	CASSRPDLGEGSPLHF	TGCGCCAGCAGCCGGCCCGACCTAGGGGAAGGCTCACCCCTCCACTTT
NA	few	TRBV11-2	TRBJ2-1	CASSSPRGSGSSNEQFF	TGTGCCAGCAGCTCCCCCCGGGGTAGCGGATCCTCCAATGAGCAGTTCTTC
TRBD1	few	TRBV5-1	TRBJ1-6	CASSFTGANSPLHF	TGCGCCAGCAGCTTTACAGGGGCGAATTCACCCCTCCACTTT
NA	NA	TRBV7-9	TRBJ1-4	CASSLGPPSHEKLFF	TGTGCCAGCAGCTTAGGGCCGCCGTCCCATGAAAAACTGTTTTTT
NA	few	TRBV4-3	TRBJ1-1	CASSQDLSTEAFF	TGCGCCAGCAGCCAAGATCTAAGCACTGAAGCTTTCTTT
TRBD1	NA	TRBV12-3/TRBV12-4	TRBJ1-2	CASSLTPSVFAGGGYTF	TGTGCCAGCAGTTTGACCCCCTCAGTTTTTGCAGGGGGAGGCTACACCTTC
NA	many	TRBV5-1	TRBJ2-4	CASSVLGGNIQYF	TGCGCCAGCAGCGTACTAGGAGGAAACATTCAGTACTTC
NA	NA	TRBV14	TRBJ2-3	CASSSSRVNTDTQYF	TGTGCCAGCAGCTCATCTAGGGTGAATACAGATACGCAGTATTTT
NA	few	TRBV3-1	TRBJ2-5	CASSQDRGGPKLTQYF	TGTGCCAGCAGCCAAGACAGGGGGGGGCCGAAATTGACCCAGTACTTC
NA	NA	TRBV20-1	TRBJ1-5	CSGVLGLNQPQHF	TGCAGCGGCGTGCTGGGATTAAATCAGCCCCAGCATTTT